Below are 25 T cell receptor beta chains sequenced from a single sample in a study of shared clonotypes between healthy human individuals (TCRdb year 2020). Library construction relied on the immunoSEQ multiplex PCR assay. TCRdb's version of the immuneACCESS table is confined to in-frame rearrangements and falls short of the full clone set. An unresolved V gene accounts for under half of the shortfall where checked; the remainder is of unknown origin. In this sample the table shows about 1,800,000 clones, roughly 94% of which occur a single time. The top ten constitute more than 0.95% of the sample. For the CD8 naive samples, CD45RO-negative cells were positively selected for CCR7, yielding a CD45RA+CCR7+ population from which TemRA cells were excluded. Material: naive CD8+ T cells sorted from blood. Explained via the paper, the cell subset or site label denotes: CD45RA+CCR7+. The receptors stem from a man aged 18 to 35 in good health.

The chain has TRBV30 and TRBJ2-1; 13 nucleotides align to TRBD2. Trimming took 1 base from V and 2 from J; bases not matched to a gene: 11. The CDR3 spans 19 residues. Germline V lookup: CDR1 GTSNPN, CDR2 SVGIG (reference sequence). CDR3 DNA: TGTGCCTGGAGTGGAACTAGCGGGGGGGCCATTCGTACCTACAATGAGCAGTTCTTC. This sequence encodes CAWSGTSGGAIRTYNEQFF. The whole variable domain, remainder taken from reference TRBV30 and TRBJ2-1, is SQTIHQWPATLVQPVGSPLSLECTVEGTSNPNLYWYRQAAGRGLQLLFYSVGIGQISSEVPQNLSASRPQDRQFILSSKKLLLSDSGFYLCAWSGTSGGAIRTYNEQFFGPGTRLTVL.

The chain links TRBV7-9 to TRBJ1-2; the D is unclear. Germline assignment: CDR1 SEHNR and CDR2 FQNEAQ (reference sequence). The V end was cut by 3 bases, the J end by 5 bases, with 19 bases between. The CDR3 runs to 16 residues. CDR3 amino acids: CASSFLRGKGGYGYTF. In DNA, the CDR3 is TGTGCCAGCAGCTTTCTACGGGGAAAAGGAGGGTATGGCTACACCTTC.

V and J are TRBV5-4 and TRBJ2-5; D might be TRBD2 (5 bases). The CDR3 totals 15 residues. CDR1 and CDR2 (germline): SGHNT, YYREEE (reference sequence). V was trimmed by 0 bases and J by 1 base, leaving 10 bases between them. CDR3 DNA: TGTGCCAGCAGCTTGGCTAGCACTATCCAAGAGACCCAGTACTTC. This encodes CASSLASTIQETQYF.

A note on this clone: Germline and junction disagree at one end, which may indicate a read error. The rearrangement links TRBV7-7 to TRBJ2-5; TRBD2 matches 12 bases. The CDR3 is 16 amino acids. CDR1 and CDR2 (germline): SSHAT, FNYEAQ (reference sequence). The CDR3 reads CASSPRTSGAQETQYF. CDR3 nucleotide sequence: TGTGCTAGCAGCCCCCGGACTAGCGGGGCCCAAGAGACCCAGTACTTC.

The chain recombines TRBV6-1 with TRBJ2-5; no definite D call. The ends were cut back, 8 bases at V and 1 base at J, with 11 bases in the middle. CDR1 is MNHNS, CDR2 SASEGT, per germline. There are 13 residues in the CDR3. Written as DNA, the CDR3 is TGTGCCAGCTCCAGCAGGAGCCAAGAGACCCAGTACTTC. Translation: CASSSRSQETQYF.

The V and J genes are TRBV10-2 and TRBJ1-4; no clear D. The germline V and J ends were trimmed by 7 bases and 8 bases, with 11 bases remaining between them. This CDR3 spans 12 amino acids. CDR1 is WSHSY, CDR2 SAAADI, per germline. The CDR3 spells CASKDSREKLFF. The CDR3, as DNA: TGCGCCAGCAAGGACTCGAGGGAAAAACTGTTTTTT.

The rearrangement links TRBV7-6 to TRBJ2-7; 9 bases align to TRBD1. The J segment lost 5 bases and the V segment lost 5 bases, leaving 4 bases of the junction unmatched. From germline, CDR1 is SGHVS and CDR2 FNYEAQ. CDR3 length: 13 residues. The CDR3 here is CASSKQGADEQYF. CDR3 sequence (DNA): TGTGCCAGCAGCAAACAGGGGGCGGACGAGCAGTACTTC.

This chain connects TRBV29-1 to TRBJ2-7; D might be TRBD1 (5 bases). Trimming stripped 6 bases from V and 3 bases from J, with 12 bases between. The length of the CDR3 is 12 residues. Germline lookup yields CDR1 SQVTM and CDR2 ANQGSEA. The CDR3 is CSVRRGGYEQYF. The CDR3 DNA is TGCAGCGTCCGAAGGGGCGGCTACGAGCAGTACTTC.

This chain uses TRBV18 with TRBJ1-2; no definite D call. The V and J ends lost 4 bases and 6 bases respectively, with 18 bases between them. Germline-derived CDR1 and CDR2 are KGHSH and LQKENI. The CDR3 runs to 15 residues. The CDR3 protein is CASSLRADRPDGYTF. DNA of the CDR3: TGTGCCAGCTCACTCCGGGCAGACCGCCCGGATGGCTACACCTTC.

The chain is built from TRBV7-2 and TRBJ2-1; D uncertain. This CDR3 spans 14 amino acids. With 5 bases removed from V and 2 bases from J, the gap between germline ends came to 10 bases. Germline V gene data show CDR1 as SGHTA and CDR2 as FQGNSA. Written as DNA, the CDR3 is TGTGCCAGCAGCCCCCCCGATGCCTACAATGAGCAGTTCTTC. Its protein is CASSPPDAYNEQFF.

The chain uses TRBV4-3 and TRBJ1-6; D is unresolved. Trimming shortened V by 4 bases and J by 8 bases, and 9 bases separated the two germline ends. CDR3 length equals 13 residues. Germline V lookup: CDR1 LGHNA, CDR2 YSLEER. CDR3 sequence reads: CASSPDGYSPLHF. DNA of the CDR3: TGCGCCAGCAGCCCAGACGGATATTCACCCCTCCACTTT.

The V gene is TRBV27, the J gene TRBJ1-6; D remains unclear. Germline V gene lookup returns CDR1 MNHEY and CDR2 SMNVEV (reference sequence). This CDR3 region has 13 residues. V gave up 3 bases and J gave up 13 bases, with 13 bases separating them. CDR3 sequence: CASSFFGESPLHF. The CDR3 DNA is TGTGCCAGCAGTTTTTTTGGGGAGTCGCCCCTCCACTTT.

This clone showed up just once. The V call is TRBV19, the J call TRBJ2-7; D is unresolved. Germline assignment: CDR1 LNHDA and CDR2 SQIVND (reference sequence). V was cut by 5 bases and J by 1 base, with 15 bases left in between. The CDR3 sequence is 15 residues long. The CDR3 sequence is CASSSTTHSSYEQYF. The DNA for the CDR3 is TGTGCCAGTAGTTCCACAACCCACTCATCCTACGAGCAGTACTTC.

V usage is TRBV9 and J usage is TRBJ2-2; D not certain. V was clipped by 0 bases and J by 8 bases, with 8 bases between them. The CDR3 totals 13 residues. CDR1 and CDR2 (germline): SGDLS, YYNGEE. DNA for the CDR3: TGTGCCAGCAGCGTAGAATCTTGGGGGGAGCTGTTTTTT. This codes for CASSVESWGELFF.

The chain couples TRBV2 to TRBJ2-7; TRBD1 is a possible D gene (6 bases). The CDR3 has 14 residues. V lost 5 bases and J 5 bases, leaving 16 bases between the germline ends. CDR1 is SNHLY and CDR2 is FYNNEI in the germline V gene. The CDR3 is CASSPTGLQDEQYF. The CDR3 coding sequence is TGTGCCAGCAGTCCTACAGGGCTCCAGGACGAGCAGTACTTC.

This clone came up once. The rearrangement links TRBV9 to TRBJ1-4; the match to TRBD1 covers 9 bases. There are 16 residues in the CDR3. Losses at the gene ends were 0 bases for V and 5 bases for J; bases not matched to a gene: 5. Germline V gene sequence: CDR1 SGDLS, CDR2 YYNGEE. As DNA, the CDR3 is TGTGCCAGCAGCGTAGACCCGACAGGGGGGAATGAAAAACTGTTTTTT. Residues: CASSVDPTGGNEKLFF.

The chain has TRBV7-9 and TRBJ2-7; unclear D gene. The V and J ends lost 1 base and 2 bases respectively, with 9 bases between them. The CDR3 contains 14 residues. Germline-derived CDR1 and CDR2 are SEHNR and FQNEAQ (reference sequence). The CDR3 DNA is TGTGCCAGCAGCTTAGGTGTCAGCCCCTACGAGCAGTACTTC. This gives the protein CASSLGVSPYEQYF.

The V call is TRBV27, the J call TRBJ1-2; tentative D call: TRBD1 (6 bases). The CDR3 covers 13 residues. V was cut by 1 base and J by 10 bases, with 13 bases left in between. The germline V gene has CDR1 MNHEY and CDR2 SMNVEV (reference sequence). In DNA form, the CDR3 reads TGTGCCAGCAGTTTATTAGGGGGGGCGGCCTACACCTTC. Translated: CASSLLGGAAYTF.

The chain joins TRBV10-1 to TRBJ2-7; D remains ambiguous. The CDR3 loop spans 13 amino acids. CDR1 is WNHNN, CDR2 SYGVQD, per germline (reference sequence). V was trimmed by 3 bases and J by 2 bases, leaving 8 bases between them. CDR3 in DNA: TGCGCCAGCAGTGACCCGGAAGCCTACGAGCAGTACTTC. Its protein product is CASSDPEAYEQYF.

The V call is TRBV27, the J call TRBJ1-2, with D possibly TRBD1 on 5 matching bases. The CDR3 runs to 12 residues. Trimming left V 7 bases short and J 4 bases short, with 10 bases between. The germline V gene has CDR1 MNHEY and CDR2 SMNVEV (reference sequence). The CDR3, as DNA: TGTGCCAGCAAAGAGGGGCCCTATGGCTACACCTTC. Its protein product is CASKEGPYGYTF.

The chain couples TRBV10-3 to TRBJ2-2, with D possibly matching TRBD2 (6 bases). The CDR3 extends over 16 amino acids. CDR1 ENHRY and CDR2 SYGVKD come from the germline V gene. Trimming removed 6 bases from V and 4 bases from J, with 18 bases in between. The CDR3 DNA reads as TGTGCCATCAGGGCTGGGCGGGAAGATCCCACCGGGGAGCTGTTTTTT. Amino acid sequence: CAIRAGREDPTGELFF.

CDR3 bases: TGTGCCAGCAGCTCAGGGGGGCCTGGAAACACCATATATTTT. It is translated as CASSSGGPGNTIYF. This sequence joins TRBV5-4 and TRBJ1-3; 7 nucleotides align to TRBD1. The CDR3 is made up of 14 amino acids. With V trimmed by 3 bases and J by 2 bases, 2 bases remained unmatched. The V gene's germline CDR1 is SGHNT and CDR2 YYREEE (reference sequence).

In DNA form, the CDR3 reads TGTGCCAGTAGGTCGACTAGCGGGAGGAACAATGAGCAGTTCTTC. Encoded protein: CASRSTSGRNNEQFF. This chain uses TRBV19 with TRBJ2-1; 13 bases are shared with TRBD2. The CDR3 spans 15 residues. The germline V gene encodes CDR1 LNHDA and CDR2 SQIVND (reference sequence). V trimming: 6 bases; J trimming: 5 bases; junction bases outside the gene matches: 4. The variable domain in full, with the rest retrieved from reference TRBV19 and TRBJ2-1, is DGGITQSPKYLFRKEGQNVTLSCEQNLNHDAMYWYRQDPGQGLRLIYYSQIVNDFQKGDIAEGYSVSREKKESFPLTVTSAQKNPTAFYLCASRSTSGRNNEQFFGPGTRLTVL.

The rearrangement uses TRBV7-2 and TRBJ1-1; TRBD1 aligns across 7 bases. Trimming at V came to 9 bases and at J to 3 bases, leaving 13 bases not matched to a gene. Germline CDR1 is SGHTA and CDR2 is FQGNSA. The CDR3 has 15 residues. CDR3: CASYPYLGGHTEAFF. For the CDR3, the DNA is TGTGCCAGTTATCCCTACCTAGGGGGCCACACTGAAGCTTTCTTT.

V usage is TRBV28 and J usage is TRBJ1-4; TRBD1 might be the D (5 bases). Germline values: CDR1 MDHEN, CDR2 SYDVKM. The CDR3 consists of 14 residues. Trimming removed 6 bases from V and 8 bases from J, with 16 bases in between. CDR3 residues: CASRPQGFGEKLFF. DNA for the CDR3: TGTGCCAGCAGACCTCAGGGTTTCGGAGAAAAACTGTTTTTT.